This T cell receptor beta chain was retrieved from a study of T cell changes during pregnancy in multiple sclerosis (dated by TCRdb to between 2018 and 2021). Turning to the overall study: The study looked at changes in the T cell repertoire across pregnancy in women with multiple sclerosis.

Comment on this clone: Its antigen remains undetermined. There are no base qualities to consult, and no much larger clone falls within one base.

Library method: the immunoSEQ multiplex PCR assay. Held by TCRdb, this immuneACCESS table contains in-frame sequences only and omits some clones. Under half of the omission traces to an unresolved V gene where checked; the cause of the rest is unknown. This sample comprises 55,000 to 85,000 clones, just over 90% of them detected only once. The ten largest clones capture approximately 1.5% of the sample. The CDR3 goes from the cysteine to the phenylalanine over 14 residues. The read is trimmed to its CDR3 DNA, 42 bases read in frame from base 1. Reading the germline V gene (reference sequence) gives CDR1 GTSNPN and CDR2 SVGIG. V trim: 5 bases; J trim: 7 bases; unmatched bases: 10.

Sequenced here: peripheral blood, sampled in the third trimester of pregnancy. The clonotype comes from a female donor with multiple sclerosis, enrolled in a pregnancy study. This sequence uses TRBV30 and TRBJ2-1; TRBD2 lines up with 8 middle nucleotides. At the DNA level, the sequence is TGTGCCTGGGTAGCGGGGAGTGGGCGTAATGAGCAGTTCTTC. Its amino acids are CAWVAGSGRNEQFF.